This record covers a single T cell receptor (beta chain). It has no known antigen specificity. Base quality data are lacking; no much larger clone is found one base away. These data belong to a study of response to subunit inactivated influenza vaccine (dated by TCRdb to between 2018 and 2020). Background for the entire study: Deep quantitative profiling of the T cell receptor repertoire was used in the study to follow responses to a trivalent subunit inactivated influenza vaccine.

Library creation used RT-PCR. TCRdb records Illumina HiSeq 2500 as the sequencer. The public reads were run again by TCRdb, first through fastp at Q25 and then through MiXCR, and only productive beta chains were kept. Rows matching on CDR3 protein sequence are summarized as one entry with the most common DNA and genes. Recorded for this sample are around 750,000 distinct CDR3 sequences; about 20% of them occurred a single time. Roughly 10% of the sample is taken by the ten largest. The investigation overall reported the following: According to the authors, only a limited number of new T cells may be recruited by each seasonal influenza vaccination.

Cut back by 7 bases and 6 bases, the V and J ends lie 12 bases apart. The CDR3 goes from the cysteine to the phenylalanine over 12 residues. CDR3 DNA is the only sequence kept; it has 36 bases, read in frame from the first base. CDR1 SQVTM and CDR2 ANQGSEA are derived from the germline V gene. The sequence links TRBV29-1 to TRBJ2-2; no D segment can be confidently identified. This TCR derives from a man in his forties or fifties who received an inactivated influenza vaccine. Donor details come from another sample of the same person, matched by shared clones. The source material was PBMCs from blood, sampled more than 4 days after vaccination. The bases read TGCAGCGGGACCTTATACTCCGGGGAGCTGTTTTTT. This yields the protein CSGTLYSGELFF.